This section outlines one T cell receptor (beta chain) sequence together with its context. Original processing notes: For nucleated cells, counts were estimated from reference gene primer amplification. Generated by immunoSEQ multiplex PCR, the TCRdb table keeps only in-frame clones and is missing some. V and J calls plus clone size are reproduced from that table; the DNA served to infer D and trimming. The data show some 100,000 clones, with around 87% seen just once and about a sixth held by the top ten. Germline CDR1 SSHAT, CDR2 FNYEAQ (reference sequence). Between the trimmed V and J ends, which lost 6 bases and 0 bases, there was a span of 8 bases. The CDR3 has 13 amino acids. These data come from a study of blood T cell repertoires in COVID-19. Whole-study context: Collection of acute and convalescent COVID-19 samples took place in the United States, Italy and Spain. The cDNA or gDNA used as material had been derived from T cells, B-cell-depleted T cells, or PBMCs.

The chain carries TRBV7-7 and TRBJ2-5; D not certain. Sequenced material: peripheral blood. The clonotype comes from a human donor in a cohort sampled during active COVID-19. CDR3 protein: CASSRAYQETQYF. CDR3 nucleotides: TGTGCCAGCAGTCGTGCGTACCAAGAGACCCAGTACTTC.